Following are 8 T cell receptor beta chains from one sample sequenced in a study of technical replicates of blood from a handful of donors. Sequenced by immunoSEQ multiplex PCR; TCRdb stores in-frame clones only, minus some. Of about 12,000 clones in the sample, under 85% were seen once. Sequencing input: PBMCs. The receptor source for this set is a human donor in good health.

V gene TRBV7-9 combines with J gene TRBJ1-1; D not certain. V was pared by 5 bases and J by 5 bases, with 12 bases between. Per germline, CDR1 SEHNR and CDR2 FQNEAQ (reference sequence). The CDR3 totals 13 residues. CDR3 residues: CASSPGGGTEAFF. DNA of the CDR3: TGTGCCAGCAGCCCTGGCGGAGGGACTGAAGCTTTCTTT.

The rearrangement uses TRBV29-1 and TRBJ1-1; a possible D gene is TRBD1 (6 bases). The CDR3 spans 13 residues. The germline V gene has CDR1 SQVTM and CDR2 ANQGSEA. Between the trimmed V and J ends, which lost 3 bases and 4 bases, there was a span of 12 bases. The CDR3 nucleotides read TGCAGCGTTGAGCACCAGGGGAGCACTGAAGCTTTCTTT. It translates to CSVEHQGSTEAFF.

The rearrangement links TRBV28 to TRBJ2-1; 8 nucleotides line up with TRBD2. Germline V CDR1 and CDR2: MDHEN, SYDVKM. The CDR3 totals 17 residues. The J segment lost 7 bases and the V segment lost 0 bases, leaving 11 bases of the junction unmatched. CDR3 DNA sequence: TGTGCCAGCAGTTTATGGGGCGGCGGGAGGAGGATAAATGAGCAGTTCTTC. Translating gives CASSLWGGGRRINEQFF. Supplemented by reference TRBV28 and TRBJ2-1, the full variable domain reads DVKVTQSSRYLVKRTGEKVFLECVQDMDHENMFWYRQDPGLGLRLIYFSYDVKMKEKGDIPEGYSVSREKKERFSLILESASTNQTSMYLCASSLWGGGRRINEQFFGPGTRLTVL.

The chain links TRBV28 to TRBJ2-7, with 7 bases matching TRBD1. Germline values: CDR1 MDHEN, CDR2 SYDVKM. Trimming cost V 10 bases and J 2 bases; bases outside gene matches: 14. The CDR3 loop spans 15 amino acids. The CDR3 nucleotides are TGTGCCACCCATTTTGGGGGACAGTTAGCCTACGAGCAGTACTTC. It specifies CATHFGGQLAYEQYF.

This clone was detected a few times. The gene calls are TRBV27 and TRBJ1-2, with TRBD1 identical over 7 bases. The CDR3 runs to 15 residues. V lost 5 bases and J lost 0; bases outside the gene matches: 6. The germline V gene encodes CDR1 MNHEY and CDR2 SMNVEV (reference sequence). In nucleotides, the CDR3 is TGTGCCAGCAGTGCCAACAGGGGTACTAACTATGGCTACACCTTC. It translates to CASSANRGTNYGYTF.

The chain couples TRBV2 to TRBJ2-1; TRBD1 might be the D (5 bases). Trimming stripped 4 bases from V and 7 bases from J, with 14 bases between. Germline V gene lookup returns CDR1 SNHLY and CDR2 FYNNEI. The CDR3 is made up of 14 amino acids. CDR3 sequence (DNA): TGTGCCAGCAGTGTGTCAGGGAACGGGAATGAGCAGTTCTTC. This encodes CASSVSGNGNEQFF.

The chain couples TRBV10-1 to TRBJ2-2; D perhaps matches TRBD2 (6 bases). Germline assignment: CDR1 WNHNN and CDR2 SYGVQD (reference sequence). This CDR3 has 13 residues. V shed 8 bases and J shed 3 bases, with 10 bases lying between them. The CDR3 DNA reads TGCGCCAGCTCTATAGCGGACACCGGGGAGCTGTTTTTT. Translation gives CASSIADTGELFF.

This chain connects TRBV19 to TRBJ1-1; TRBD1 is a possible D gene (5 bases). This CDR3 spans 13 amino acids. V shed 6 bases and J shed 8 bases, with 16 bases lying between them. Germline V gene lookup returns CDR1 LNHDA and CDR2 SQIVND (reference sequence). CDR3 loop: CASRLREEAEAFF. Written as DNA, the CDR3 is TGTGCCAGTAGGCTCAGGGAAGAGGCCGAAGCTTTCTTT. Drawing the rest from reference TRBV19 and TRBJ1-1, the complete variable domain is DGGITQSPKYLFRKEGQNVTLSCEQNLNHDAMYWYRQDPGQGLRLIYYSQIVNDFQKGDIAEGYSVSREKKESFPLTVTSAQKNPTAFYLCASRLREEAEAFFGQGTRLTVV.